Described below is a single T cell receptor (beta chain) sequence and its context. Its antigen is unidentified. This entry comes from a study of breast tumors, draining lymph nodes, adjacent tissues. This CDR3 contains 10 residues. CDR1 is DFQATT, CDR2 SNEGSKA, per germline (reference sequence). Trimming stripped 5 bases from V and 0 bases from J, with 1 base between. Broader study findings: Luminal-like breast cancer showed significantly greater tumor-nontumor repertoire similarity than basal-like breast cancer did. Tumor TCR diversity was below lymph nodes but above nontumor tissue. Most tumor T cells seemingly derive from lymph node, then expand in tumor.

The lymph nodes were axillary draining lymph nodes from breast cancer patients. TCRdb re-derived calls from the multiplex PCR reads in MiXCR, one entry per CDR3 protein. The data hold approximately 210,000 distinct CDR3 sequences, with about a third observed a single time. The sequence was obtained from a female donor with breast cancer. Some clones in this sample may be carry-over from other donors' samples. Sequencing was performed on axillary lymph node tissue. The chain is built from TRBV20-1 and TRBJ1-1, with no clear D. CDR3 residues: CSALNTEAFF. For the CDR3, the DNA is TGCAGTGCTTTGAACACTGAAGCTTTCTTT.